The rows below give T cell receptor beta chains drawn from one sample of a study of T cell changes during pregnancy in multiple sclerosis. Produced via immunoSEQ multiplex PCR; TCRdb's table is partial and in-frame only. The table shows over 45,000 clones, with more than 80% occurring only once. The starting material was CD4+ T cells from peripheral blood mononuclear cells, obtained in the first trimester of pregnancy. The source is a female donor with multiple sclerosis, enrolled in a pregnancy study. The CDR3 runs from the conserved cysteine through the conserved F or W. A D gene is named only where the DNA matches it firmly. Part of the rows lack a size; the others show once, few, many or a class for expanded clones.

D	size	V	J	CDR3	DNA
TRBD2	few	TRBV4-1	TRBJ2-3	CASSQARGGDTDTQYF	TGCGCCAGCAGCCAAGCCCGGGGGGGGGACACAGATACGCAGTATTTT
.	.	TRBV29-1	TRBJ2-3	CSVVLAPDTQYF	TGCAGCGTTGTTCTAGCCCCAGATACGCAGTATTTT
.	.	TRBV6-5	TRBJ1-2	CASRKRRDSNYGYTF	TGTGCCAGCAGGAAACGACGAGACAGTAACTATGGCTACACCTTC
TRBD2	.	TRBV12-5	TRBJ2-2	CASAKGLAANTGELFF	TGTGCTAGTGCAAAGGGACTAGCGGCGAACACCGGGGAGCTGTTTTTT
.	.	TRBV5-1	TRBJ1-2	CASSLQGLGYTF	TGCGCCAGCAGCTTGCAGGGCCTGGGCTACACCTTC
.	few	TRBV28	TRBJ1-1	CASSLPTGPRAFF	TGTGCCAGCAGTCTACCGACAGGACCCCGAGCTTTCTTT
TRBD1	once	TRBV28	TRBJ1-5	CASRQGQGNQPQHF	TGTGCCAGCAGACAGGGACAGGGGAATCAGCCCCAGCATTTT
.	.	TRBV18	TRBJ1-1	CASSPPRTIGNTEAFF	TGTGCCAGCTCACCACCGAGAACCATTGGGAACACTGAAGCTTTCTTT
.	.	TRBV10-3	TRBJ2-3	CAIRLQGRDTDTQYF	TGTGCCATCAGGTTACAGGGCAGGGACACAGATACGCAGTATTTT
.	.	TRBV30	TRBJ2-7	CAWSPSSYEQYF	TGTGCCTGGAGCCCGAGCTCCTACGAGCAGTACTTC
TRBD2	.	TRBV30	TRBJ2-3	CAWSVGIRTSGTDTQYF	TGTGCCTGGAGTGTAGGAATCCGGACTAGCGGCACAGATACGCAGTATTTT
.	.	TRBV9	TRBJ2-7	CASSVGQRAASYEQYF	TGTGCCAGCAGCGTAGGACAGCGGGCGGCCTCCTACGAGCAGTACTTC
.	once	TRBV6-5	TRBJ2-2	CASSYPGIRNTGELFF	TGTGCCAGCAGTTACCCCGGGATAAGAAACACCGGGGAGCTGTTTTTT
.	once	TRBV7-8	TRBJ1-1	CASNLGLSNTEAFF	TGTGCCAGCAACTTGGGACTCTCGAACACTGAAGCTTTCTTT